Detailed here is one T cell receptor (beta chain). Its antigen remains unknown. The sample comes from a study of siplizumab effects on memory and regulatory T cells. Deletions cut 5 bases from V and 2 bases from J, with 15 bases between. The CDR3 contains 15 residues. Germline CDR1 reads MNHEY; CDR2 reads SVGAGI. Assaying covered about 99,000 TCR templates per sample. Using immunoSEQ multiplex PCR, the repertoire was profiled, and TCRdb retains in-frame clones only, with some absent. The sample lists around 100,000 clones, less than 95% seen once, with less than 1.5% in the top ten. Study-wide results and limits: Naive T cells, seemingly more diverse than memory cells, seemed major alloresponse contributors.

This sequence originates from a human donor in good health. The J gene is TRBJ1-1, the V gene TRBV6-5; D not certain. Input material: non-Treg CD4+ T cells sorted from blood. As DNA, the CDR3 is TGTGCCAGCAGTCGCATCCGAGTCGAAAACACTGAAGCTTTCTTT. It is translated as CASSRIRVENTEAFF.